This T cell receptor (beta chain) is drawn from a study of blood T cell repertoires in COVID-19. Here immunoSEQ multiplex PCR was the method, and the copy in TCRdb shows in-frame clones only, minus some. Here the sample spans about 76,000 clones, approximately 89% being singletons. Germline CDR1 is LNHDA and CDR2 is SQIVND (reference sequence). V shed 8 bases and J 7 bases; nucleotides not matched to a gene: 9. The CDR3 spans 14 residues. Sequenced material: peripheral blood. The clonotype originates from a human donor in a cohort sampled during active COVID-19. This chain uses TRBV19 with TRBJ1-5, with 9 positions matching TRBD1. CDR3 DNA: TGTGCCAGTGCCCCGGGACAGGGAACCCAGCCCCAGCATTTT. It yields the protein CASAPGQGTQPQHF. Using reference TRBV19 and TRBJ1-5 for the parts outside the CDR3, the full variable domain is DGGITQSPKYLFRKEGQNVTLSCEQNLNHDAMYWYRQDPGQGLRLIYYSQIVNDFQKGDIAEGYSVSREKKESFPLTVTSAQKNPTAFYLCASAPGQGTQPQHFGDGTRLSIL.